This passage covers 18 T cell receptor beta chains from one sample sequenced in a study of cytomegalovirus exposure and HLA in healthy donors. Profiling relied on immunoSEQ multiplex PCR, and the TCRdb table lists in-frame clones only, not all of them. Seen here are approximately 120,000 clones, about 89% observed once, and the top ten hold 2%. Sequences were obtained from PBMCs. Source of these receptors: a woman under 30 in good health and CMV-seronegative.

The V call is TRBV2, the J call TRBJ2-5; 7 bases fit TRBD2. The CDR3 contains 16 residues. V trimming: 4 bases; J trimming: 5 bases; junction bases outside the gene matches: 13. The germline CDR1 and CDR2 sequences are SNHLY and FYNNEI. This CDR3 is CASSVVGGLDRETQYF. The CDR3, as DNA: TGTGCCAGCAGTGTTGTGGGAGGGCTTGATAGGGAGACCCAGTACTTC.

The chain has TRBV6-1 and TRBJ2-2; tentative D call: TRBD2 (6 bases). This CDR3 region has 18 residues. The germline V and J ends were trimmed by 4 bases and 0 bases, with 18 bases remaining between them. The V gene's germline CDR1 is MNHNS and CDR2 SASEGT. CDR3 residues: CASSANTGGIANTGELFF. The CDR3 nucleotides read TGTGCCAGCAGTGCAAATACCGGAGGGATTGCGAACACCGGGGAGCTGTTTTTT.

This chain joins TRBV28 and TRBJ1-4; no firm D call. V dropped 3 bases and J dropped 4 bases, with 6 bases sitting between them. The length of the CDR3 is 13 residues. Germline V CDR1 and CDR2: MDHEN, SYDVKM. The CDR3 nucleotides read TGTGCCAGCAGTTTTATCGGTAATGAAAAACTGTTTTTT. It codes for CASSFIGNEKLFF.

This sequence joins TRBV2 and TRBJ2-1; 7 bases fit TRBD2. The junction had 17 bases not matched to a gene; V was cut back by 7 bases and J by 5 bases. From germline, CDR1 is SNHLY and CDR2 FYNNEI. CDR3 length: 17 amino acids. CDR3 sequence reads: CASTDSGIKGPNNEQFF. The CDR3 DNA follows: TGTGCCAGCACAGACAGCGGGATTAAAGGCCCGAACAATGAGCAGTTCTTC.

The CDR3 here is CSVDVREGSYNEQFF. In DNA form, the CDR3 reads TGCAGCGTTGACGTGCGGGAGGGCTCCTACAATGAGCAGTTCTTC. The chain combines TRBV29-1 with TRBJ2-1, with 9 bases aligning to TRBD2. The trim removed 3 bases at V and 0 bases at J, leaving 3 bases unmatched. The germline gives CDR1 SQVTM, CDR2 ANQGSEA. CDR3 length equals 15 residues.

This clone was counted a single time. The chain recombines TRBV6-4 with TRBJ2-3, with 8 bases matching TRBD2. Trimming removed 5 bases from V and 4 bases from J; junction bases left unmatched: 8. CDR1 is MRHNA and CDR2 is SNTAGT in the germline V gene. CDR3 length equals 15 residues. CDR3 nucleotides: TGTGCCAGCAGTAGGGACGGACTAGCCCCAGATACGCAGTATTTT. The encoded protein is CASSRDGLAPDTQYF.

The chain's CDR3 is CASSQPQEVSYEQYF. CDR3 bases: TGCGCCAGCAGCCAGCCCCAGGAAGTCTCCTACGAGCAGTACTTC. J is TRBJ2-7 and V is TRBV4-1, with D uncertain. Germline lookup yields CDR1 MGHRA and CDR2 YSYEKL. V lost 3 bases, J lost 0 bases, and 12 bases lay in between. The CDR3 extends over 15 amino acids.

The V call is TRBV4-2, the J call TRBJ2-1, with D maybe TRBD2 (6 bases). CDR3 length: 14 amino acids. V lost 5 bases and J 2 bases, leaving 10 bases between the germline ends. CDR1 and CDR2 from the germline V gene are LGHNA and YNFKEQ. CDR3 DNA: TGTGCCAGCAGCTCAGGAGGGACCTACAATGAGCAGTTCTTC. Translated: CASSSGGTYNEQFF.

This clone was seen only once. The V and J genes are TRBV11-3 and TRBJ1-1, with D uncertain. Germline CDR1 reads SGHNT; CDR2 reads YENEEA. The V gene lost 11 bases and the J gene lost 6 bases, with 16 bases spanning the gap. The CDR3 spans 12 residues. CDR3 DNA: TGTGCCTCCCGGGGAGGGCGGGCTGAAGCTTTCTTT. This codes for CASRGGRAEAFF.

The chain combines TRBV9 with TRBJ1-5; possible D gene TRBD1, 5 bases. Trimming left V 0 bases short and J 5 bases short, with 12 bases between. CDR3 size: 15 residues. Looked up from germline, CDR1 is SGDLS and CDR2 is YYNGEE. This chain's CDR3 is CASSVAPGKYQPQHF. The DNA for the CDR3 is TGTGCCAGCAGCGTAGCTCCAGGGAAGTATCAGCCCCAGCATTTT.

The chain is built from TRBV7-6 and TRBJ2-1, with TRBD1 as a possible D gene (7 bases). The CDR3 spans 15 residues. Germline CDR1 and CDR2: SGHVS and FNYEAQ. Trimming took 8 bases from V and 9 from J, leaving 23 bases between them. The CDR3 spells CASRNDRQGGIEQFF. The CDR3 coding sequence is TGTGCCAGCCGAAACGACAGACAGGGCGGGATTGAGCAGTTCTTC.

J is TRBJ1-1 and V is TRBV27; unclear D gene. In germline, CDR1 is MNHEY, CDR2 SMNVEV (reference sequence). Trimming removed 6 bases at V and 3 bases at J, with 11 bases between. This CDR3 contains 13 residues. The CDR3 DNA reads TGTGCCAGCAGGGTCCGGGAGCACACTGAAGCTTTCTTT. This gives the protein CASRVREHTEAFF.

V and J are TRBV19 and TRBJ1-5; no firm D call. The CDR3 extends over 14 amino acids. V gave up 1 base and J gave up 4 bases, with 8 bases separating them. In germline, CDR1 is LNHDA, CDR2 SQIVND (reference sequence). Here the CDR3 reads CASSIAGGNQPQHF. The CDR3 DNA reads TGTGCCAGTAGTATAGCAGGCGGGAATCAGCCCCAGCATTTT.

This chain connects TRBV5-1 to TRBJ2-3; 11 bases align to TRBD2. Trimming removed 4 bases from V and 1 base from J; junction bases left unmatched: 5. This CDR3 has 16 residues. Germline V gives CDR1 SGHRS, CDR2 YFSETQ. For the CDR3, the DNA is TGCGCCAGCAGCCTGGGGGGACTAGCGGGCACAGATACGCAGTATTTT. It encodes CASSLGGLAGTDTQYF.

The rearrangement links TRBV28 to TRBJ2-7; D might be TRBD1 (5 bases). Deletions cut 5 bases from V and 6 bases from J, with 8 bases between. This CDR3 is 11 amino acids long. CDR1 is MDHEN, CDR2 SYDVKM, per germline. CDR3 sequence reads: CASSPRAEQYF. DNA for the CDR3: TGTGCCAGCAGTCCCAGGGCCGAGCAGTACTTC. Based on the CDR3 plus reference TRBV28 and TRBJ2-7, the full variable domain is DVKVTQSSRYLVKRTGEKVFLECVQDMDHENMFWYRQDPGLGLRLIYFSYDVKMKEKGDIPEGYSVSREKKERFSLILESASTNQTSMYLCASSPRAEQYFGPGTRLTVT.

This clone has only a few counts. This CDR3 reads CAISEQGTGGYEQYF. The CDR3 DNA reads TGTGCCATCAGTGAACAGGGGACAGGGGGCTACGAGCAGTACTTC. The chain couples TRBV10-3 to TRBJ2-7; 11 bases line up with TRBD1. Trimming cost V 3 bases and J 3 bases; bases outside gene matches: 4. CDR3 length: 15 residues. The germline V gene encodes CDR1 ENHRY and CDR2 SYGVKD.

This clone was detected once. The chain has TRBV5-6 and TRBJ2-7; 8 bases are shared with TRBD2. J gave up 3 bases and V 3 bases, and 11 bases lay outside the gene matches. CDR3 length: 16 amino acids. Per germline, CDR1 SGHDT and CDR2 YYEEEE. Here the CDR3 DNA reads TGTGCCAGCAGCTCCTACGCCGGGACTAGGGACTACGAGCAGTACTTC. This encodes CASSSYAGTRDYEQYF.

This clone appeared a single time. The chain recombines TRBV7-9 with TRBJ1-1; TRBD1 is a possible D gene (5 bases). The CDR3 totals 18 residues. V was trimmed by 5 bases and J by 0 bases, leaving 22 bases between them. The V gene's germline CDR1 is SEHNR and CDR2 FQNEAQ (reference sequence). The CDR3 is CASSRKYHSTEVNTEAFF. CDR3 bases: TGTGCCAGCAGCCGCAAATACCATTCGACAGAAGTGAACACTGAAGCTTTCTTT.